Listed below are T cell receptor beta chains from one sample, sequenced in a study of T-cell memory formation after mild COVID-19. Each CDR3 protein gets one entry after TCRdb re-called the 5' RACE reads with MiXCR. The sample holds 300,000 to 350,000 distinct CDR3 sequences, 13% seen once. The sample was PBMCs or a T cell subset sorted from them (not recorded which). These receptors were obtained from a man younger than 35 who had mild COVID-19 (a few samples of this study predate the infection). Cell type and time point are not known. Each CDR3 is given with its conserved first and last residue. The D gene is left open where the match is weak. Size is stated for part of the rows, as once, few or many counts, or as a class when the clone is expanded.

V gene,clone size,D gene,J gene,CDR3 DNA,CDR3 protein
TRBV6-5,many,TRBD2,TRBJ2-3,TGTGCCACCGGACTAGCGGGGACCTCAGATACGCAGTATTTT,CATGLAGTSDTQYF
TRBV7-2,few,NA,TRBJ2-4,TGTGCCAGCAGCTTGAGGGGACGGGACATTCAGTACTTC,CASSLRGRDIQYF
TRBV11-2,NA,NA,TRBJ2-7,TGTGCCAGCAGCTTAGATGCCCTCGACTGGGACCTGACCTACGAGCAGTACTTC,CASSLDALDWDLTYEQYF
TRBV6-2/TRBV6-3,NA,NA,TRBJ2-3,TGTGCCAGCAGTTTTCGACAGGCGGGAAGGACAGATACGCAGTATTTT,CASSFRQAGRTDTQYF
TRBV12-3/TRBV12-4,many,NA,TRBJ2-1,TGTGCCAGCCTCCGGGCAGGCGTACAGAAAGAGCAGTTCTTC,CASLRAGVQKEQFF
TRBV5-1,many,TRBD1,TRBJ1-1,TGCGCCAGCAGCTTCAGGACAGGAGGCACTGAAGCTTTCTTT,CASSFRTGGTEAFF
TRBV4-1,NA,TRBD1,TRBJ1-1,TGCGCCAGCAGCCAAGATGCACAGGGGGCGCGATGGACTGAAGCTTTCTTT,CASSQDAQGARWTEAFF
TRBV7-3,NA,NA,TRBJ1-1,TGTGCCAGCAGCTTAACAGGGGTGGCCACTGAAGCTTTCTTT,CASSLTGVATEAFF
TRBV7-9,many,TRBD1,TRBJ1-1,TGTGCCAGCAGCTCCCAGGGGGGTAACACTGAAGCTTTCTTT,CASSSQGGNTEAFF
TRBV4-3,many,TRBD1,TRBJ1-4,TGCGCCAGCAGCCAATCCATCGGACCTGACAGGGGATATGAAAAACTGTTTTTT,CASSQSIGPDRGYEKLFF
TRBV5-6,NA,TRBD1,TRBJ1-2,TGTGCCAGCAGCTCTACAGGGGTCTATGGCTACACCTTC,CASSSTGVYGYTF
TRBV20-1,NA,TRBD1,TRBJ1-6,TGCAGTGCTGGCCTAGACAGGGGAAATTCACCCCTCCACTTT,CSAGLDRGNSPLHF
TRBV7-9,NA,NA,TRBJ1-4,TGTGCCAGCAGCTTACAGGGAACTAATGAAAAACTGTTTTTT,CASSLQGTNEKLFF
TRBV5-4,many,TRBD1,TRBJ2-5,TGTGCCAGCAGCTCCGGACAGGGGCCGCAAGAGACCCAGTACTTC,CASSSGQGPQETQYF
TRBV30,many,TRBD2,TRBJ2-1,TGTGCCTGGAGTGGGCTAGCGGGGGGCGACTACAATGAGCAGTTCTTC,CAWSGLAGGDYNEQFF
TRBV5-1,many,NA,TRBJ2-1,TGCGCCAGCAGCAGGCTAAAGGACGGCGGGGAGCAGTTCTTC,CASSRLKDGGEQFF
TRBV25-1,NA,NA,TRBJ2-1,TGTGCCAGCAGGACGGCCGACAATGAGCAGTTCTTC,CASRTADNEQFF
TRBV11-2,NA,NA,TRBJ1-1,TGTGCCAGCAGCTCCCGCGGAGGGGTTAACACTGAAGCTTTCTTT,CASSSRGGVNTEAFF
TRBV7-8,NA,TRBD1,TRBJ2-1,TGTGCCAGCAGCTTGCAGGGACAGGGAAGGAAAGAGCAGTTCTTC,CASSLQGQGRKEQFF
TRBV15,many,TRBD2,TRBJ2-5,TGTGCCACCAGCAGAGGCTTACTAGCGGGGGGGCCAGAAGAGACCCAGTACTTC,CATSRGLLAGGPEETQYF
TRBV5-1,few,NA,TRBJ2-2,TGCGCCAGCAGCTTCGACACCGGGGAGCTGTTTTTT,CASSFDTGELFF
TRBV7-9,NA,TRBD1,TRBJ2-2,TGTGCCCTGGGGACAGGGGCCCTCGCGGACACCGGGGAGCTGTTTTTT,CALGTGALADTGELFF
TRBV5-1,many,NA,TRBJ2-1,TGCGCGTCTGGTCAGGGCAATGAGCAGTTCTTC,CASGQGNEQFF
TRBV4-1,few,NA,TRBJ1-6,TGCGCCAGCAGCCAAGACGAACCGGAGAGCTCCTATAATTCACCCCTCCACTTT,CASSQDEPESSYNSPLHF
TRBV12-3/TRBV12-4,once,TRBD2,TRBJ2-2,TGTGCCAGCAGTCCACGACTAGCGGTCACCGGGGAGCTGTTTTTT,CASSPRLAVTGELFF
TRBV11-2,few,TRBD1,TRBJ2-2,TGTGCCAGCAACGGACAGGGGGGAATTGGTGGGGAGCTGTTTTTT,CASNGQGGIGGELFF
TRBV6-1,NA,TRBD1,TRBJ2-7,TGTGCCAGCAGTGAACGGGGGGACAGGGGCGACGAGCAGTACTTC,CASSERGDRGDEQYF
TRBV10-3,NA,NA,TRBJ2-7,TGTGCCACCCGAGGGGGGAGCTACGAGCAGTACTTC,CATRGGSYEQYF
TRBV6-1,few,TRBD1,TRBJ1-2,TGTGCCACCCGACAGGGGGCGGGGTATGGCTACACCTTC,CATRQGAGYGYTF
TRBV5-6,NA,NA,TRBJ1-1,TGTGCCAGCAGCTTGAAAAATGAAGCTTTCTTT,CASSLKNEAFF
TRBV6-6,many,NA,TRBJ1-1,TGTGCCAGCAGTTATCGTCGGCAGGCGGGTACAGCTTTCTTT,CASSYRRQAGTAFF
TRBV12-3/TRBV12-4,few,NA,TRBJ1-2,TGTGCCAGCACAGGTGCCTATGGCTACACCTTC,CASTGAYGYTF
TRBV30,few,TRBD1,TRBJ1-1,TGTGCCTGGAGTGCCGGGACAGGGACGAAAGCTTTCTTT,CAWSAGTGTKAFF
TRBV3-1,many,NA,TRBJ1-1,TGTGCCAGCGGCTTTGGCAGGACAACTGAAGCTTTCTTT,CASGFGRTTEAFF
TRBV15,few,NA,TRBJ2-2,TGTGCCACCAGCAGAGATCTAGAGTCGAACACCGGGGAGCTGTTTTTT,CATSRDLESNTGELFF
TRBV27,few,NA,TRBJ2-1,TGTGCCAGCGGGATAGGCAGTGAGCAGTTCTTC,CASGIGSEQFF
TRBV6-6,NA,NA,TRBJ2-7,TGTGCCACGACAATTTCCTACGAGCAGTACTTC,CATTISYEQYF
TRBV6-4,NA,TRBD1,TRBJ1-1,TGTGCCAGGACTCCAGCGGGACAGGGGAACACTGAAGCTTTCTTT,CARTPAGQGNTEAFF
TRBV12-3/TRBV12-4,few,NA,TRBJ1-2,TGTGCCAGCAGTTTAGCGCAGGGATACTATGGCTACACCTTC,CASSLAQGYYGYTF
TRBV12-3/TRBV12-4,few,TRBD1,TRBJ1-5,TGTGCCAGCAGCCCTCAGACAGGGGCCTATAATCAGCCCCAGCATTTT,CASSPQTGAYNQPQHF
TRBV7-9,NA,NA,TRBJ1-6,TGTGCCAGCAGCTCCCAAAAGTTGGATTCACCCCTCCACTTT,CASSSQKLDSPLHF
TRBV9,few,TRBD1,TRBJ2-3,TGTGCCAGCAGCACGCCGGGACAGATCAGCACAGATACGCAGTATTTT,CASSTPGQISTDTQYF
TRBV12-5,NA,NA,TRBJ1-2,TGTGCTAGTGGTTTCGGCACGGCGTATGGCTACACCTTC,CASGFGTAYGYTF
TRBV7-9,few,TRBD1,TRBJ2-3,TGTGCCAGCACCAACCCGGGACAGGGAACAGATACGCAGTATTTT,CASTNPGQGTDTQYF
TRBV4-1,few,TRBD2,TRBJ2-1,TGCGCCAGCAGCCCTTCGGGGGGGAGTTATGAGCAGTTCTTC,CASSPSGGSYEQFF
TRBV27,few,NA,TRBJ2-7,TGTGCCAGCAGGACGGGTGGGGACGCATACTACGAGCAGTACTTC,CASRTGGDAYYEQYF
TRBV12-3/TRBV12-4,few,NA,TRBJ1-5,TGTGCCAGCAGTTCGCGTATCGGGTCACATAGCAATCAGCCCCAGCATTTT,CASSSRIGSHSNQPQHF
TRBV7-6,NA,NA,TRBJ2-5,TGTGCCAGCAGCTTGCCCGAGATGGAGACCCAGTACTTC,CASSLPEMETQYF
TRBV7-6,NA,NA,TRBJ2-3,TGTGCCAGCAGCTTACGAGGCGCTAGTAGATCAGATACGCAGTATTTT,CASSLRGASRSDTQYF
TRBV7-2,few,NA,TRBJ1-1,TGTGCCAGCAGCTCAAACCTAAACACTGAAGCTTTCTTT,CASSSNLNTEAFF
TRBV15,many,TRBD1,TRBJ2-7,TGTGCCACCAGCAGACTCGGGACAGGCACCTACGAGCAGTACTTC,CATSRLGTGTYEQYF
TRBV12-3/TRBV12-4,few,TRBD2,TRBJ2-3,TGTGCCAGCAGACAGCGGGGGGGCCAATATACGCAGTATTTT,CASRQRGGQYTQYF
TRBV24-1,many,TRBD1,TRBJ1-2,TGTGCCACCAGTGATGTGCGACAGGGGCACTATGGCTACACCTTC,CATSDVRQGHYGYTF
TRBV30,NA,NA,TRBJ1-1,TGTGCCGGAACCGCGGCCGACAGGTACACTGAAGCTTTCTTT,CAGTAADRYTEAFF
TRBV5-1,NA,NA,TRBJ1-1,TGCGCCAGCAGCCTCCAAACAGTGAACACTGAAGCTTTCTTT,CASSLQTVNTEAFF
TRBV4-3,NA,NA,TRBJ1-5,TGCGCCAGCAGCCAAGATTACGGCAATCAGCCCCAGCATTTT,CASSQDYGNQPQHF
TRBV5-1,NA,NA,TRBJ1-5,TGCGCCAGCAGTCCCGACGCGGGGGGCGGAATCAATCAGCCCCAGCATTTT,CASSPDAGGGINQPQHF